This T cell receptor (beta chain) emerged from a study of cytomegalovirus exposure and HLA in healthy donors. The PCR ran on 60 Vbeta and 13 Jbeta primers. The method was immunoSEQ multiplex PCR; TCRdb's version includes in-frame clones alone and lacks a portion of them. The sample lists 60,000 to 70,000 clones; roughly 69% were seen once. CDR3 length: 13 residues. Looked up from germline, CDR1 is ENHRY and CDR2 is SYGVKD. The ends were cut back, 10 bases at V and 7 bases at J, with 16 bases in the middle. Notes on this clone: Antigen unknown.

Study-wide findings and caveats: For TCR beta chains, V- and J-gene trimming was later linked to a missense DCLRE1C variant. In all likelihood, a cluster of highly shared sequence variants was a sequencing artifact.

Sample: PBMCs. This receptor was taken from a woman in her 50s in good health and CMV-seronegative. The chain combines TRBV10-3 with TRBJ1-4; no definite D call. The CDR3 spells CASRRGVGEKLFF. The CDR3 region has the DNA TGTGCCAGCCGCCGGGGAGTCGGTGAAAAACTGTTTTTT.